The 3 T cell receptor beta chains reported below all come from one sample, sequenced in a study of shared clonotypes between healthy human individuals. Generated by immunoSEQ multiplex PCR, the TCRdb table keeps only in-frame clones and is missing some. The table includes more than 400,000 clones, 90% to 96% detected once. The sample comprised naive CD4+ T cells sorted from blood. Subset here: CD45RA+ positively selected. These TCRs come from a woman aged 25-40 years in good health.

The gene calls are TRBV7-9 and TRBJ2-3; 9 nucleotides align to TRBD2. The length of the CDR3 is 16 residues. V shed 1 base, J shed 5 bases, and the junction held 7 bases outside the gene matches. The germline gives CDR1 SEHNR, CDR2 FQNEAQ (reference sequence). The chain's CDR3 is CASSLVAGGAGDTQYF. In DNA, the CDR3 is TGTGCCAGCAGCTTAGTTGCGGGAGGGGCGGGAGATACGCAGTATTTT.

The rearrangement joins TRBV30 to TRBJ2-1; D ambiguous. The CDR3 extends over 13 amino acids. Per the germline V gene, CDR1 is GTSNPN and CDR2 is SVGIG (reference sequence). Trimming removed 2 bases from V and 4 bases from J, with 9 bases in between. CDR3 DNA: TGTGCCTGGAGTTTCTACTTTTACAATGAGCAGTTCTTC. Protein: CAWSFYFYNEQFF.

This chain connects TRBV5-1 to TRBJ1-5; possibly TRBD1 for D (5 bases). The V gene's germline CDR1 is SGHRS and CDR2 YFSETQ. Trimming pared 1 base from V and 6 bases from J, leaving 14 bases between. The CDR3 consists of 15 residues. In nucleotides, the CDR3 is TGCGCCAGCAGCTTGCGGGGGGGAGAGGGTCAGCCCCAGCATTTT. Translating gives CASSLRGGEGQPQHF. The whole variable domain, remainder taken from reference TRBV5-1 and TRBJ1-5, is KAGVTQTPRYLIKTRGQQVTLSCSPISGHRSVSWYQQTPGQGLQFLFEYFSETQRNKGNFPGRFSGRQFSNSRSEMNVSTLELGDSALYLCASSLRGGEGQPQHFGDGTRLSIL.